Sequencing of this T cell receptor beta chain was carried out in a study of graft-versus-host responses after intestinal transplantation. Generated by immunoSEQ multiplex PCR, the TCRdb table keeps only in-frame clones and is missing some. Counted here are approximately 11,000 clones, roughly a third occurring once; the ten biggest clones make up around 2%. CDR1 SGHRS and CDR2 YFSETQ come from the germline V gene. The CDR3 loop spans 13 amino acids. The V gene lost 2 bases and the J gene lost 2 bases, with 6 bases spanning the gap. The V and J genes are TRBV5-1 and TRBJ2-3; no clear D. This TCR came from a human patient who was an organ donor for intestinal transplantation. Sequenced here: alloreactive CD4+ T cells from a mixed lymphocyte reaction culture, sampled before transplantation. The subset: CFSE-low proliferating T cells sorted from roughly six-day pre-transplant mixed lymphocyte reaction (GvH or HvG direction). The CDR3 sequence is CASSFQDTDTQYF. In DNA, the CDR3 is TGCGCCAGCAGCTTCCAGGACACAGATACGCAGTATTTT. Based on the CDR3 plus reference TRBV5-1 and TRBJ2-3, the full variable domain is KAGVTQTPRYLIKTRGQQVTLSCSPISGHRSVSWYQQTPGQGLQFLFEYFSETQRNKGNFPGRFSGRQFSNSRSEMNVSTLELGDSALYLCASSFQDTDTQYFGPGTRLTVL.